Below are 27 T cell receptor beta chains sequenced from a single sample in a study of prognosis after radiotherapy for stage I lung cancer. The authors amplified TCR beta CDR3 from genomic DNA using two-round multiplex PCR. Amplification during the initial PCR round employed primers specific to each TRBV and TRBJ gene. Each CDR3 protein gets one entry after TCRdb re-called the multiplex PCR reads with MiXCR. Seen here are 20,000 or so distinct CDR3 sequences, roughly a quarter observed once, and the top ten hold around a fifth. This specimen was PBMCs, taken before or after stereotactic body radiation therapy (not recorded which). The receptors here all came from a donor aged 50 or older with non-small cell lung cancer.

This clonotype has at least ten counts. The chain has TRBV2 and TRBJ2-2, with 16 bases identical to TRBD2. V trimming: 3 bases; J trimming: 7 bases; junction bases outside the gene matches: 5. The CDR3 extends over 17 amino acids. The germline V gene has CDR1 SNHLY and CDR2 FYNNEI. CDR3 coding DNA: TGTGCCAGCAGTGACGGGACTAGCGGGAGGGGAGGCGGGGAGCTGTTTTTT. Encoded protein: CASSDGTSGRGGGELFF. Drawing the rest from reference TRBV2 and TRBJ2-2, the complete variable domain is EPEVTQTPSHQVTQMGQEVILRCVPISNHLYFYWYRQILGQKVEFLVSFYNNEISEKSEIFDDQFSVERPDGSNFTLKIRSTKLEDSAMYFCASSDGTSGRGGGELFFGEGSRLTVL.

This chain uses TRBV11-2 with TRBJ2-3; D is undetermined. With 6 bases removed from V and 0 bases from J, the gap between germline ends came to 10 bases. This CDR3 is 14 amino acids long. Germline V gene sequence: CDR1 SGHAT, CDR2 FQNNGV. CDR3 residues: CASSPIFSTDTQYF. Here the CDR3 DNA reads TGTGCCAGCAGTCCCATATTTAGCACAGATACGCAGTATTTT.

This clonotype was counted many times. The V gene is TRBV15, the J gene TRBJ2-1; 7 bases align to TRBD2. The CDR3 has 15 residues. Germline V gene sequence: CDR1 LNHNV, CDR2 YYDKDF (reference sequence). Trimming at V came to 5 bases and at J to 2 bases, leaving 6 bases not matched to a gene. This CDR3 is CATSVSGVTYNEQFF. CDR3 coding DNA: TGTGCCACCAGCGTAAGCGGGGTGACCTACAATGAGCAGTTCTTC.

In the case of this clonotype: At one end, the junction sequence differs from germline, possibly due to a read error. V gene TRBV7-2 combines with J gene TRBJ2-1, with D perhaps TRBD2 (6 bases). Germline CDR1 reads SGHTA; CDR2 reads FQGNSA. This CDR3 has 14 amino acids. The DNA for the CDR3 is TGCGCCAGCAGCTTAAGGAGGGCCGGATGTGAGCAGTTCTTC. Amino acid sequence: CASSLRRAGCEQFF.

By its share, this clonotype is medium-sized. This chain uses TRBV5-1 with TRBJ2-3; possible D gene TRBD1, 5 bases. CDR1 is SGHRS and CDR2 is YFSETQ in the germline V gene. V lost 2 bases and J 0 bases, leaving 13 bases between the germline ends. The CDR3 has 16 residues. CDR3 in DNA: TGCGCCAGCAGCTTTAATATCAGGGTTAGCACAGATACGCAGTATTTT. This gives the protein CASSFNIRVSTDTQYF.

This chain connects TRBV27 to TRBJ2-1, with D hard to call. This CDR3 comprises 17 residues. The germline gives CDR1 MNHEY, CDR2 SMNVEV (reference sequence). Trimming took off 6 bases at V and 0 bases at J, with 18 bases between the two ends. The CDR3 DNA follows: TGTGCCAGCAGACATTCCGCCGGGCCGAGCTCCTACAATGAGCAGTTCTTC. Translated: CASRHSAGPSSYNEQFF.

Comments on this clonotype: This sequence is one base from a far larger clone and is likely a read error. CDR3 region: CSAPGTRGTKSQFF. As DNA, the CDR3 is TGCAGTGCTCCCGGGACTAGAGGGACGAAGTCACAGTTCTTC. This chain uses TRBV20-1 with TRBJ2-4; 8 bases line up with TRBD2. The assigned J gene may be wrong: the sequence end matches TRBJ2-1 better. Germline CDR1 DFQATT, CDR2 SNEGSKA (reference sequence). The CDR3 runs to 14 residues.

As regards this clonotype: This likely reflects a read error, since a far larger clone is one base away. V gene TRBV6-9 combines with J gene TRBJ2-3; D gene unclear. The CDR3 consists of 13 residues. CDR1 is MNHGY, CDR2 SVAAGI, per germline. CDR3 in DNA: TGTGCCAGCAGTTACGACTCCACAGATACGAAGTATTTT. Its protein product is CASSYDSTDTKYF.

By frequency in the sample, this clonotype is medium-sized. This chain links TRBV5-1 with TRBJ1-1, with a weak D call TRBD1 (6 bases). Deletions cut 1 base from V and 0 bases from J, with 10 bases between. CDR1 and CDR2 (germline): SGHRS, YFSETQ. There are 15 residues in the CDR3. As DNA, the CDR3 is TGCGCCAGCAGCTTGTGGCAGGGGCTGAACACTGAAGCTTTCTTT. This codes for CASSLWQGLNTEAFF.

The J gene is TRBJ2-7, the V gene TRBV9; D is ambiguous. The CDR3 contains 16 residues. Germline V gives CDR1 SGDLS, CDR2 YYNGEE. V was cut by 5 bases and J by 3 bases, with 21 bases left in between. The CDR3 coding sequence is TGTGCCAGCAGTCCCCAAATGGCCAGCGTCTACTACGAGCAGTACTTC. Encoded protein: CASSPQMASVYYEQYF.

As to this clonotype: An end of the junction differs from the germline gene, which may be a read error. V is TRBV28 and J is TRBJ1-1, with D maybe TRBD1 (6 bases). CDR3 length: 15 residues. Germline CDR1 MDHEN, CDR2 SYDVKM. The chain's CDR3 is CASSNRDPSILGASF. The CDR3 nucleotides read TGTGCCAGCAGTAACCGGGACCCCAGTATTCTGGGGGCTTCCTTT.

This clonotype was counted many times. The chain is built from TRBV4-2 and TRBJ1-5; D uncertain. V gave up 8 bases and J gave up 6 bases, with 20 bases separating them. This CDR3 contains 15 residues. Germline CDR1 LGHNA, CDR2 YNFKEQ. The CDR3 region is CASGVVAGSGQPQHF. CDR3 bases: TGTGCCAGCGGGGTGGTGGCCGGGAGCGGTCAGCCCCAGCATTTT.

A note on this clonotype: This likely came from a read error, as a far larger clone is one base away. For the CDR3, the DNA is TGCGCCAGCAGCCCCGACGCAAGGACTAGCGTGAGGTCCTACGAGCAGTACTTC. Encoded protein: CASSPDARTSVRSYEQYF. The rearrangement joins TRBV7-8 to TRBJ2-7; 9 nucleotides align to TRBD2. CDR3 length: 18 residues. Germline V lookup: CDR1 SGHVS, CDR2 FQNEAQ.

Details on this clonotype: Given a far larger clone just one base away, this is likely a sequencing read error. The rearrangement links TRBV6-2 or TRBV6-3 to TRBJ2-5; TRBD2 is a possible D gene (6 bases). CDR1 MNHEY and CDR2 SVGEGT come from the germline V gene. This CDR3 is 13 amino acids long. The ends were cut back, 6 bases at V and 4 bases at J, with 12 bases in the middle. CDR3 sequence reads: CASRWGVGETQYF. The CDR3 DNA follows: TGTGCCAGCAGATGGGGGGTGGGAGAGACCCAGTACTTC.

The gene calls are TRBV20-1 and TRBJ2-5, with D unclear. This CDR3 is 13 amino acids long. Germline CDR1 and CDR2: DFQATT and SNEGSKA (reference sequence). With 2 bases removed from V and 11 bases from J, the gap between germline ends came to 18 bases. The CDR3 reads CSARLHSSATQYF. In DNA, the CDR3 is TGCAGTGCTAGACTACACTCAAGTGCGACACAGTACTTC.

This clonotype was seen ten or more times. This chain connects TRBV12-3 or TRBV12-4 to TRBJ2-6, with D unresolved. CDR3 length: 16 amino acids. V lost 4 bases to trimming and J lost 0 bases, with 10 bases between them. This CDR3 reads CASSSRSYSGANVLTF. The CDR3 coding sequence is TGTGCCAGCAGTTCTAGGAGCTACTCTGGGGCCAACGTCCTGACTTTC.

This clonotype was recorded many times. A clone one base away is much larger, so this may be a read error. The final CDR3 position lacks the conserved phenylalanine or tryptophan, pointing to a likely read error. The chain couples TRBV20-1 to TRBJ1-6, with D possibly TRBD1 on 5 matching bases. This CDR3 has 13 amino acids. In germline, CDR1 is DFQATT, CDR2 SNEGSKA (reference sequence). The ends were cut back, 4 bases at V and 4 bases at J, with 8 bases in the middle. This chain's CDR3 is CSAIDSYNSPLHS. CDR3 DNA sequence: TGCAGTGCTATTGACAGTTATAATTCACCCCTCCACTCT.

This clonotype has at least ten counts. The chain links TRBV27 to TRBJ2-2, with unresolved D. V lost 6 bases to trimming and J lost 1 base, with 9 bases between them. This CDR3 has 14 amino acids. Germline V gene sequence: CDR1 MNHEY, CDR2 SMNVEV (reference sequence). CDR3 nucleotides: TGTGCCAGCAGCTCTTCCGAGAACACCGGGGAGCTGTTTTTT. Its translation: CASSSSENTGELFF.

The sample holds many counts of this clonotype. The chain employs TRBV20-1 and TRBJ2-7; TRBD2 matches 9 bases. J lost 1 base, V lost 4 bases, and 14 bases had no gene match. Per the germline V gene, CDR1 is DFQATT and CDR2 is SNEGSKA (reference sequence). The CDR3 runs 17 residues. The chain's CDR3 is CSATRDRVAGGSYEQYF. CDR3 DNA sequence: TGCAGTGCTACCCGGGACAGAGTTGCGGGAGGGTCCTACGAGCAGTACTTC.

By share, this clonotype counts as medium-sized. The chain combines TRBV11-2 with TRBJ1-6; a weak D match, TRBD1 (5 bases). This CDR3 region has 16 residues. Per the germline V gene, CDR1 is SGHAT and CDR2 is FQNNGV. V shed 4 bases and J shed 9 bases, with 19 bases lying between them. CDR3 nucleotide sequence: TGTGCCAGCAGCTCACTTAAACAGGCTTGGGGTTCACCCCTCCACTTT. Amino acids: CASSSLKQAWGSPLHF.

The chain employs TRBV20-1 and TRBJ1-6; D is perhaps TRBD1 (6 bases). The V end lost 3 bases, the J end lost 8 bases, and 14 bases lay between the germline ends. Germline loops: CDR1 DFQATT, CDR2 SNEGSKA (reference sequence). CDR3 length: 14 amino acids. Written as DNA, the CDR3 is TGCAGTGCTAGTGGCAGGGGAGATGATTCACCCCTCCACTTT. Its protein product is CSASGRGDDSPLHF.

This clonotype was seen many times. The chain carries TRBV2 and TRBJ2-1; 13 nucleotides line up with TRBD2. V lost 4 bases, J lost 9 bases, and 6 bases stayed unmatched. CDR3 length: 15 residues. The germline gives CDR1 SNHLY, CDR2 FYNNEI. The CDR3 spells CASSVLAGGPGEQFF. CDR3 nucleotides: TGTGCCAGCAGTGTACTAGCGGGAGGGCCGGGTGAGCAGTTCTTC.

Comments on this clonotype: Compared with germline, one end of the junction differs, possibly owing to a read error. The chain couples TRBV6-1 to TRBJ1-2; D is undetermined. This CDR3 has 15 amino acids. Germline V lookup: CDR1 MNHNS, CDR2 SASEGT. The CDR3 loop reads CPSRDHKESNYGYTF. The CDR3 DNA sequence: TGTCCCAGCAGAGACCACAAGGAGTCTAACTATGGCTACACCTTC.

In this sample, this clonotype turned up a few times. The chain uses TRBV7-6 and TRBJ2-1; 14 positions match TRBD2. Germline V CDR1 and CDR2: SGHVS, FNYEAQ. Trimming took 5 bases from V and 10 from J; bases not matched to a gene: 13. The CDR3 extends over 17 amino acids. The CDR3, as DNA: TGTGCCAGCAGCCTCTTTCCGGGACTAGCGGGAGAGAACGAGCAGTTCTTC. Protein sequence: CASSLFPGLAGENEQFF.

There are many counts of this clonotype. This rearrangement joins TRBV7-2 to TRBJ2-7; 7 nucleotides match TRBD1. The CDR3 sequence is 15 residues long. Germline loops: CDR1 SGHTA, CDR2 FQGNSA. V trimming: 1 base; J trimming: 4 bases; junction bases outside the gene matches: 7. Written as DNA, the CDR3 is TGTGCCAGCAGCTTAGAGTTGGGACAGACATACGAGCAGTACTTC. This encodes CASSLELGQTYEQYF.

Note on this clonotype: A much larger clone differs from this one at a single base, so this may be a read error. The CDR3 reads CASNVGDNQPQHF. Here the CDR3 DNA reads TGTGCCAGCAATGTCGGGGACAATCAGCCCCAGCATTTT. The chain has TRBV6-2 or TRBV6-3 and TRBJ1-5; the D is unclear. The V end lost 7 bases, the J end lost 3 bases, and 10 bases lay between the germline ends. CDR1 is MNHEY, CDR2 SVGEGT, per germline. This CDR3 is 13 amino acids long.

By share, this clonotype counts as medium-sized. The chain has TRBV30 and TRBJ2-7; D ambiguous. Germline V lookup: CDR1 GTSNPN, CDR2 SVGIG (reference sequence). V was shortened by 0 bases and J by 1 base, with 7 bases between the two germline ends. The CDR3 loop spans 13 amino acids. The CDR3 protein is CAWSVLGSYEQYF. In DNA form, the CDR3 reads TGTGCCTGGAGTGTACTGGGGTCCTACGAGCAGTACTTC. The full variable domain, its missing parts supplied by reference TRBV30 and TRBJ2-7, is SQTIHQWPATLVQPVGSPLSLECTVEGTSNPNLYWYRQAAGRGLQLLFYSVGIGQISSEVPQNLSASRPQDRQFILSSKKLLLSDSGFYLCAWSVLGSYEQYFGPGTRLTVT.